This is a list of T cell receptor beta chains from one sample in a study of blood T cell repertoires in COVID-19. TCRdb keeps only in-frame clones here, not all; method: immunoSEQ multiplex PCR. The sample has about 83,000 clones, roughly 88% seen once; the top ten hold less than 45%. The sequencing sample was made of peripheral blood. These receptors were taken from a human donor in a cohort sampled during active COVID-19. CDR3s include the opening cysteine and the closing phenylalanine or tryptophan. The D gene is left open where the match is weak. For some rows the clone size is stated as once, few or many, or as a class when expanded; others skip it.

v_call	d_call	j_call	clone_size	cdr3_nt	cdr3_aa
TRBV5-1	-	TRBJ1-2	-	TGCGCCAGCAGCTTGACGTTAGATGGCTACACCTTC	CASSLTLDGYTF
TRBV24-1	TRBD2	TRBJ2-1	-	TGTGCCACCAGTGATACCGGGACTAAGGACAATGAGCAGTTCTTC	CATSDTGTKDNEQFF
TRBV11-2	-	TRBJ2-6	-	TGTGCCAGCAGCTTAGCGGGGGCCAACGTCCTGACTTTC	CASSLAGANVLTF
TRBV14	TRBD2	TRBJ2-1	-	TGTGCCAGCAGCCTATCTAGCGGGAGAAAGTTCTTC	CASSLSSGRKFF
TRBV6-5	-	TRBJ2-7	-	TGTGCCAGCAGCAGGATGCCCTACGAGCAGTACTTC	CASSRMPYEQYF
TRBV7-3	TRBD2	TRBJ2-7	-	TGTGCCAGCAGTCCCTATAGCGGGAGTAGCGAGCAGTACTTC	CASSPYSGSSEQYF
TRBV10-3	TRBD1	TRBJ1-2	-	TGTGCCACCCAGACAGGGCAAGAGGGCTACACCTTC	CATQTGQEGYTF
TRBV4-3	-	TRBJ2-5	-	TGCGCCAGCAGCCAAGAGGGGGGAGAGACCCAGTACTTC	CASSQEGGETQYF
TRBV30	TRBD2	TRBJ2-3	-	TGTGCTTGGGCGACTAGCGGGGGGGCCGTTGATACGCAGTATTTT	CAWATSGGAVDTQYF
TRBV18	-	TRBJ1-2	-	TGTGCCAGCTCACCAATGGAGCTCGGCTATGGCTACACCTTC	CASSPMELGYGYTF
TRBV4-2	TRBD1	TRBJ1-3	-	TGTGCCAGCAGCCAAAGACAGGGGGCTTCTGGAAACACCATATATTTT	CASSQRQGASGNTIYF
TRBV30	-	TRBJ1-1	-	TGTGCCTGGAGTGTCGGTAGCACCACTGAAGCTTTCTTT	CAWSVGSTTEAFF
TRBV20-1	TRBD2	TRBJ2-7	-	TGCAGTGCTAGTCCGGGCGGGAGGAGCCAATCCTACGAGCAGTACTTC	CSASPGGRSQSYEQYF
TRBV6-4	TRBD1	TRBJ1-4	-	TGTGCCAGCAGTTCCATGGGACAGGGAAATGAAAAACTGTTTTTT	CASSSMGQGNEKLFF
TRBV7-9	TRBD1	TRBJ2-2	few	TGTGCCAGCATCCCCTCCGGGACAGGGACCGGGGAGCTGTTTTTT	CASIPSGTGTGELFF
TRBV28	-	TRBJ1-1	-	TGTGCCAGCAGTCCCCCACAGGGTAACACTGAAGCTTTCTTT	CASSPPQGNTEAFF
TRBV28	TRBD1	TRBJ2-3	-	TGTGCCAGCAGTTCCTCGGGACAGGGGATCGCAGATACGCAGTATTTT	CASSSSGQGIADTQYF
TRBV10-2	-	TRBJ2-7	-	TGCGCCAGCAGTGTTGTAGCATCCCACGAGCAGTACTTC	CASSVVASHEQYF
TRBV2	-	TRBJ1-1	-	TGTGCCAGCATCCCCTACTTGCTGAACACTGAAGCTTTCTTT	CASIPYLLNTEAFF
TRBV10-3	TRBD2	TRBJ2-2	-	TGTGCCATCAATGACGGAGCGGGAGTCACCGGGGAGCTGTTTTTT	CAINDGAGVTGELFF
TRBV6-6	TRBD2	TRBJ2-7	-	TGTGCCAGCAGGCCGGGACTAGACCCGCGTGAGCAGTACTTC	CASRPGLDPREQYF
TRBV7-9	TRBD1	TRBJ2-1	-	TGTGCCAGCAGCTTAGATCGGGGACAGGGGAGCAATGAGCAGTTCTTC	CASSLDRGQGSNEQFF
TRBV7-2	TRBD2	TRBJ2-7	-	TGTGCCAGCAGCACCCTTAGCGGGAGGACTGCGCAGTACTTC	CASSTLSGRTAQYF
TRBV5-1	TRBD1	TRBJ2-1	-	TGCGCCAGCAGCTCCGGCCCGGGACAGCACAATGAGCAGTTCTTC	CASSSGPGQHNEQFF
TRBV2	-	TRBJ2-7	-	TGTGCCTCGACGGTGGGCGCCGGGAAGAACGAGCAGTACTTC	CASTVGAGKNEQYF
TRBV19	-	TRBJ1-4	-	TGTGCCACCACTACCGAAGGAGGTGAAAAACTGTTTTTT	CATTTEGGEKLFF